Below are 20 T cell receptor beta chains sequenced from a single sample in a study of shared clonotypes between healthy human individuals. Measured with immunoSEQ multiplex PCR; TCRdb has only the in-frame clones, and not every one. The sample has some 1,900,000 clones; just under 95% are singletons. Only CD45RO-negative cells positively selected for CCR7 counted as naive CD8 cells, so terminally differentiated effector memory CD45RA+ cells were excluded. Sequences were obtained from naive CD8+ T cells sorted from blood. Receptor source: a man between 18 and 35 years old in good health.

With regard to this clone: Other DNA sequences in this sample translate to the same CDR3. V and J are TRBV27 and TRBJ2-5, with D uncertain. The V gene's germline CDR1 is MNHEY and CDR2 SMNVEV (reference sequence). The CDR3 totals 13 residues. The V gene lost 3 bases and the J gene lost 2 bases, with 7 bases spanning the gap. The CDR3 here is CASSFSGQETQYF. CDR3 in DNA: TGTGCCAGCAGTTTTTCTGGGCAAGAGACCCAGTACTTC.

CDR3 coding DNA: TGTGCCAGCAGCGTCGTAGGGTCCGGCGAGCAGTTCTTC. Translation: CASSVVGSGEQFF. The rearrangement uses TRBV9 and TRBJ2-1, with D unclear. The germline V and J ends were trimmed by 2 bases and 10 bases, with 13 bases remaining between them. CDR1 and CDR2 (germline): SGDLS, YYNGEE. The CDR3 contains 13 residues.

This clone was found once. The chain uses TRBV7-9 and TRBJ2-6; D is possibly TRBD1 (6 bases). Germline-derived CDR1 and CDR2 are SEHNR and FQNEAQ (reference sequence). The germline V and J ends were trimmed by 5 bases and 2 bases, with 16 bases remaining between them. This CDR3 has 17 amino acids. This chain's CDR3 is CASSPPTGRPGANVLTF. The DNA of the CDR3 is TGTGCCAGCAGCCCACCGACAGGCCGGCCTGGGGCCAACGTCCTGACTTTC. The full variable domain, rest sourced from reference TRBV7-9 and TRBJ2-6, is DTGVSQNPRHKITKRGQNVTFRCDPISEHNRLYWYRQTLGQGPEFLTYFQNEAQLEKSRLLSDRFSAERPKGSFSTLEIQRTEQGDSAMYLCASSPPTGRPGANVLTFGAGSRLTVL.

The CDR3 here is CASSHDLFGESYDGYTF. CDR3 sequence (DNA): TGCGCCAGCAGCCATGACCTTTTCGGGGAATCTTACGATGGCTACACCTTC. The chain employs TRBV4-1 and TRBJ1-2, with D unclear. Germline V gives CDR1 MGHRA, CDR2 YSYEKL. The CDR3 is 17 amino acids. V lost 3 bases and J lost 6, with 23 bases in between.

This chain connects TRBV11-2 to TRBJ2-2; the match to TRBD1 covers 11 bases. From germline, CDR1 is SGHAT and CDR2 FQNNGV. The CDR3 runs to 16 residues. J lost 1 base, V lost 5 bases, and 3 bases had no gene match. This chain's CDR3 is CASSLGTGGNTGELFF. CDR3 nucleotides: TGTGCCAGCAGCCTCGGGACAGGGGGGAACACCGGGGAGCTGTTTTTT.

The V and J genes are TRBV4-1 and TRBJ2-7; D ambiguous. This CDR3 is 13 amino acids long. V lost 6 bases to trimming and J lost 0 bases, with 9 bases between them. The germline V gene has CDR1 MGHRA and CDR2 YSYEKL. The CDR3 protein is CASSVYHSYEQYF. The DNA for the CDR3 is TGCGCCAGCAGTGTCTACCACTCCTACGAGCAGTACTTC.

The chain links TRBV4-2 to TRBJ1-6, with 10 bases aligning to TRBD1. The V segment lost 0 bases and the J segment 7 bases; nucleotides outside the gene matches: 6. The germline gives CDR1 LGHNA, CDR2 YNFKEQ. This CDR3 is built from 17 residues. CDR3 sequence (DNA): TGTGCCAGCAGCCAAGATCCCGACAGGGGGCCCAATTCACCCCTCCACTTT. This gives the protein CASSQDPDRGPNSPLHF.

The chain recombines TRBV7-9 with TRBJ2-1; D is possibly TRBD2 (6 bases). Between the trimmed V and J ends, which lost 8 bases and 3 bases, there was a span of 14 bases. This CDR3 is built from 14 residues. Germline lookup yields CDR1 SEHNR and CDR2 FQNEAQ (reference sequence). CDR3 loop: CASPGSGLYNEQFF. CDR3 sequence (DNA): TGTGCCAGCCCCGGGTCGGGACTCTACAATGAGCAGTTCTTC. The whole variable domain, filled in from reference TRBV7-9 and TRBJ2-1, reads DTGVSQNPRHKITKRGQNVTFRCDPISEHNRLYWYRQTLGQGPEFLTYFQNEAQLEKSRLLSDRFSAERPKGSFSTLEIQRTEQGDSAMYLCASPGSGLYNEQFFGPGTRLTVL.

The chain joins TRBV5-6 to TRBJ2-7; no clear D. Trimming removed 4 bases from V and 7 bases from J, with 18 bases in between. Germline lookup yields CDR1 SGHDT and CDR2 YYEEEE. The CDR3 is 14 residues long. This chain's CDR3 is CASSLHNDRLEQYF. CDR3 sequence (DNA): TGTGCCAGCAGCCTGCACAACGACCGGCTTGAGCAGTACTTC.

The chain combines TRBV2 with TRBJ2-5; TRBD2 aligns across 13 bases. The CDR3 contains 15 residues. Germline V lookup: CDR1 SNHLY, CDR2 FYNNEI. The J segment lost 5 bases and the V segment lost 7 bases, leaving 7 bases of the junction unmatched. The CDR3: CASTYRTSGSETQYF. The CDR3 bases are TGTGCCAGCACGTATAGGACTAGCGGGAGTGAGACCCAGTACTTC.

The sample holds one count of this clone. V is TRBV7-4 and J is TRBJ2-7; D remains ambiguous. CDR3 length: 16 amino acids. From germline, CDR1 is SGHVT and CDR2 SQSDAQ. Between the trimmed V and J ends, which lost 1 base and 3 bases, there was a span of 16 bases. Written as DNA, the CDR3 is TGTGCCAGCAGCTTAGGACTCTCAACAAATAACTACGAGCAGTACTTC. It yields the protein CASSLGLSTNNYEQYF. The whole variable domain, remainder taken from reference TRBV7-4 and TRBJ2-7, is GAGVSQSPRYKVAKRGRDVALRCDSISGHVTLYWYRQTLGQGSEVLTYSQSDAQRDKSGRPSGRFSAERPERSVSTLKIQRTEQGDSAVYLCASSLGLSTNNYEQYFGPGTRLTVT.

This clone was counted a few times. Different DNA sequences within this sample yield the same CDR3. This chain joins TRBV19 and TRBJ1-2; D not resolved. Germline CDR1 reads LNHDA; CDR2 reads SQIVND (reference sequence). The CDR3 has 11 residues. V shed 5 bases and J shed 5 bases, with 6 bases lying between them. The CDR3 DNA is TGTGCCAGTAGTTCCCCTTATGGCTACACCTTC. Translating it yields CASSSPYGYTF.

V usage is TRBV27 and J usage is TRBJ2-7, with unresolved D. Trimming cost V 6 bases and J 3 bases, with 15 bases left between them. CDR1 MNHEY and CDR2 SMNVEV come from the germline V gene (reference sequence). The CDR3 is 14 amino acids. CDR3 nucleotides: TGTGCCAGCAGCCCGACGCCGTACAACTACGAGCAGTACTTC. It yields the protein CASSPTPYNYEQYF.

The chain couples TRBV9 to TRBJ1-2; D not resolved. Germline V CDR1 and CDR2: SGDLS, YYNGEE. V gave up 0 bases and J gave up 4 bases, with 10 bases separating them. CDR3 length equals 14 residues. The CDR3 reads CASSVGGTTYGYTF. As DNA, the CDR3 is TGTGCCAGCAGCGTAGGGGGTACCACCTATGGCTACACCTTC. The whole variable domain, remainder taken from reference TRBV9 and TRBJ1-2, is DSGVTQTPKHLITATGQRVTLRCSPRSGDLSVYWYQQSLDQGLQFLIQYYNGEERAKGNILERFSAQQFPDLHSELNLSSLELGDSALYFCASSVGGTTYGYTFGSGTRLTVV.

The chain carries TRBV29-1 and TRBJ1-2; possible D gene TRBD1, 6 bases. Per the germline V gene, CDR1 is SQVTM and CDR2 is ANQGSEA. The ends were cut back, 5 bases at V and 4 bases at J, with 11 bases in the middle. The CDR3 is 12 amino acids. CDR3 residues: CSVQTGFYGYTF. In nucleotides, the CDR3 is TGCAGCGTTCAAACAGGGTTCTATGGCTACACCTTC.

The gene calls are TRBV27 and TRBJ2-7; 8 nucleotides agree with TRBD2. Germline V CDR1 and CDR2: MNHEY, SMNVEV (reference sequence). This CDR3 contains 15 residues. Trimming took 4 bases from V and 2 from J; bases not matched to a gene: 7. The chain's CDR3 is CASSWEAGVTYEQYF. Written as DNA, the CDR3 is TGTGCCAGCAGTTGGGAAGCGGGGGTAACCTACGAGCAGTACTTC.

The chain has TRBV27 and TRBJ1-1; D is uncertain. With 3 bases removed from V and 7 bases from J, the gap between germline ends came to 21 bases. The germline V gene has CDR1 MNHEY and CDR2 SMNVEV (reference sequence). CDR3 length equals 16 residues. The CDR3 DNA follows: TGTGCCAGCAGTTTTTCAGCGGGTCCTGAACCTTTTGAAGCTTTCTTT. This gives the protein CASSFSAGPEPFEAFF.

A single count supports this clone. The CDR3 spells CASSEASSYNEQFF. The CDR3 DNA reads as TGTGCCAGCAGTGAAGCGAGCTCCTACAATGAGCAGTTCTTC. This chain uses TRBV2 with TRBJ2-1; D is undetermined. Germline V gene sequence: CDR1 SNHLY, CDR2 FYNNEI. This CDR3 has 14 amino acids. Trimming cost V 0 bases and J 0 bases, with 3 bases left between them.

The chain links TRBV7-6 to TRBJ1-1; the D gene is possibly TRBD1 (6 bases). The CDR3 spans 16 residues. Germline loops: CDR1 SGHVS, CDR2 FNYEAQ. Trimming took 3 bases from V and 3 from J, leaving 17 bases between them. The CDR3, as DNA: TGTGCCAGCAGCTTGGGGAACAGGGACTCACACACTGAAGCTTTCTTT. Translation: CASSLGNRDSHTEAFF.

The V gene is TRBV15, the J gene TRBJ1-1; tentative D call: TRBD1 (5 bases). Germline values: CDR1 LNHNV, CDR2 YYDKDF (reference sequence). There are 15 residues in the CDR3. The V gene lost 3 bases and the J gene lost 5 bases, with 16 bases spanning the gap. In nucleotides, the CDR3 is TGTGCCACCAGCAGTGCCCGCGGGGGAGGGACTGAAGCTTTCTTT. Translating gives CATSSARGGGTEAFF.